This TCR beta chain was identified in a study of T cell repertoires in cytomegalovirus infection. The CDR3 extends over 14 amino acids. Trimming cost V 6 bases and J 5 bases; bases outside gene matches: 9. One entry per CDR3 protein results from TCRdb running MiXCR on the reads. The sample lists 100,000 to 150,000 distinct CDR3 sequences; over 25% were seen once. To note about this clonotype: Its specificity is unknown.

The source material was CD8+ T cells from cultured PBMCs, sampled from culture after CMV antigen stimulation. The source is a human donor in good health (CMV status not recorded). Some clones in this sample may be carry-over from other donors' samples. V is TRBV12-3 or TRBV12-4 and J is TRBJ2-7; TRBD1 agrees at 8 bases. The CDR3 loop reads CASSDRTGRNEQYF. In DNA form, the CDR3 reads TGTGCCAGCAGCGACCGGACAGGGCGGAACGAGCAGTACTTC.